Each of the 3 T cell receptor beta chains below was sequenced from the same sample in a study of identical twins. Using its own MiXCR run on the 5' RACE reads, TCRdb lists one record per CDR3 protein. The data show about 490,000 distinct CDR3 sequences, roughly 15% seen once. The same sample was also used in a study of yellow fever vaccine responses in identical twins.

The sequenced sample consisted of CD4+ T cells sorted from blood. The receptors derive from a woman under 30 in good health.

The V and J genes are TRBV4-2 and TRBJ2-3; possible D gene TRBD1, 5 bases. The length of the CDR3 is 15 residues. The germline CDR1 and CDR2 sequences are LGHNA and YNFKEQ. Trimming pared 0 bases from V and 2 bases from J, leaving 9 bases between. The CDR3 spells CASSQDSGFTDTQYF. The DNA of the CDR3 is TGTGCCAGCAGCCAAGATTCAGGGTTCACAGATACGCAGTATTTT.

CDR3 coding DNA: TGTGCCTTCTGTAGACTAGCGGGAACCTCCCTCAACACCGGGGAGCTGTTTTTT. Translated, it gives CAFCRLAGTSLNTGELFF. This chain uses TRBV13 with TRBJ2-2, with 11 positions matching TRBD2. Trimming took 11 bases from V and 2 from J; bases not matched to a gene: 16. This CDR3 has 18 amino acids. The V gene's germline CDR1 is PRHDT and CDR2 FYEKMQ (reference sequence).

V usage is TRBV7-8 and J usage is TRBJ2-7; unclear D gene. The CDR3 contains 14 residues. The germline V and J ends were trimmed by 4 bases and 3 bases, with 13 bases remaining between them. Germline V gene data show CDR1 as SGHVS and CDR2 as FQNEAQ. Written as DNA, the CDR3 is TGTGCCAGCAGCTCCCCGCCCCCGTTCTACGAGCAGTACTTC. Its translation is CASSSPPPFYEQYF. Full variable domain (outside the CDR3, taken from reference TRBV7-8 and TRBJ2-7): GAGVSQSPRYKVAKRGQDVALRCDPISGHVSLFWYQQALGQGPEFLTYFQNEAQLDKSGLPSDRFFAERPEGSVSTLKIQRTQQEDSAVYLCASSSPPPFYEQYFGPGTRLTVT.